This TCR beta chain was retrieved from a study of a mutant IDH1 vaccine in newly diagnosed glioma. This clone showed up just once. Its antigen is undetermined. Time point meaning: week 23, last vaccination. Vaccine doses each comprised 300 ug of mutant IDH1 20-mer peptide, with topical imiquimod. Trimming left V 6 bases short and J 3 bases short, with 11 bases between. Germline V gene lookup returns CDR1 SNHLY and CDR2 FYNNEI. The CDR3 contains 13 residues. Measured with immunoSEQ multiplex PCR; TCRdb has only the in-frame clones, and not every one. The data show tens of thousands of clones, about four fifths seen once.

The chain combines TRBV2 with TRBJ2-5; maybe TRBD1 (6 bases). The TCR was taken from a man aged 35-49 years with glioma. Source: PBMCs, taken from a glioma patient whose treatment included an IDH1 peptide vaccine. CDR3 DNA sequence: TGTGCCAGCAGGATGGGGGCCAAAGAGACCCAGTACTTC. Translating gives CASRMGAKETQYF.